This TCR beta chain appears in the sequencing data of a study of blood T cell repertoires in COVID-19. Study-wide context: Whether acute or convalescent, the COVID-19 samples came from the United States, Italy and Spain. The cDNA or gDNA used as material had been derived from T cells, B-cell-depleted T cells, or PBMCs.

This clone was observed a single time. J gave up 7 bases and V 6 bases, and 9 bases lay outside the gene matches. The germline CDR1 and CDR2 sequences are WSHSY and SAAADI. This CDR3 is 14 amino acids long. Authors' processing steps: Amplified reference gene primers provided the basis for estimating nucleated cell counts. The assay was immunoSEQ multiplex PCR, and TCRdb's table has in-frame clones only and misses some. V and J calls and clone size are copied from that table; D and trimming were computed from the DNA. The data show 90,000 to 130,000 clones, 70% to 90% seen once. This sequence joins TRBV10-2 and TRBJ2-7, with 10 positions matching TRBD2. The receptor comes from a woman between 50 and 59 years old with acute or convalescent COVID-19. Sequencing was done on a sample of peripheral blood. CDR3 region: CASRRTSGVAEQYF. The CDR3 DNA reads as TGCGCCAGCAGACGAACTAGCGGGGTGGCGGAGCAGTACTTC.